This T cell receptor (beta chain) comes out of a study of CD8 T cells in ankylosing spondylitis. The sample holds a few counts of this clonotype. TCRdb reprocessed the 5' RACE reads via MiXCR and lists one record per CDR3 protein. The sample yields about 300,000 distinct CDR3 sequences, approximately 10% seen once. Germline lookup yields CDR1 MNHEY and CDR2 SVGEGT. The CDR3 consists of 15 residues. Trimming pared 2 bases from V and 6 bases from J, leaving 14 bases between. The genes are TRBV6-2 or TRBV6-3 and TRBJ2-1; no clear D gene. The sequenced sample consisted of blood, either unsorted or a sorted T cell fraction (not recorded which). This receptor was identified in a female donor with ankylosing spondylitis or in good health (not recorded which). Here the CDR3 reads CASSYIPFSGNEQFF. The CDR3 coding sequence is TGTGCCAGCAGTTACATCCCCTTCAGTGGCAATGAGCAGTTCTTC.